A selection of T cell receptor beta chains follows, all from one sample in a study of blood T cell repertoires in COVID-19. Sequencing used immunoSEQ multiplex PCR; TCRdb keeps in-frame clones, though not all of them. In the table there are approximately 290,000 clones, 75% to 90% of which are singletons. Input material: PBMCs or T cells enriched from blood (not recorded which). These receptors were collected from a woman younger than 45 who had recovered from COVID-19. The CDR3 runs from the conserved cysteine through the conserved F or W. The D gene is left open where the match is weak.

j_call: TRBJ2-5
d_call: TRBD1
cdr3_length: 15
v_call: TRBV18
cdr3_aa: CASSPPGQQQETQYF

j_call: TRBJ2-7
d_call: TRBD2
cdr3_length: 15
v_call: TRBV9
cdr3_aa: CASSLGTSVSYEQYF

j_call: TRBJ2-7
d_call: TRBD2
cdr3_length: 16
v_call: TRBV28
cdr3_aa: CASSSNRPGGSGEQYF

j_call: TRBJ2-3
d_call: -
cdr3_length: 14
v_call: TRBV5-1
cdr3_aa: CASSLESGGDTQYF

j_call: TRBJ2-5
d_call: TRBD2
cdr3_length: 15
v_call: TRBV7-6
cdr3_aa: CASSLAGTREETQYF

j_call: TRBJ1-1
d_call: -
cdr3_length: 11
v_call: TRBV18
cdr3_aa: CASSPGPEAFF

j_call: TRBJ2-3
d_call: TRBD2
cdr3_length: 16
v_call: TRBV7-2
cdr3_aa: CASSSRTSGDTDTQYF

j_call: TRBJ1-6
d_call: -
cdr3_length: 13
v_call: TRBV7-2
cdr3_aa: CASSLERGTPLHF

j_call: TRBJ2-1
d_call: TRBD2
cdr3_length: 15
v_call: TRBV7-2
cdr3_aa: CASSRREGSYNEQFF

j_call: TRBJ1-5
d_call: TRBD1
cdr3_length: 14
v_call: TRBV2
cdr3_aa: CASLDRAENQPQHF

j_call: TRBJ1-5
d_call: TRBD1
cdr3_length: 14
v_call: TRBV6-5
cdr3_aa: CASSYRQGNQPQHF

j_call: TRBJ2-5
d_call: -
cdr3_length: 12
v_call: TRBV28
cdr3_aa: CASRPPGETKYF

j_call: TRBJ1-2
d_call: TRBD1
cdr3_length: 15
v_call: TRBV7-9
cdr3_aa: CASSPRSQGDYGYTF

j_call: TRBJ2-1
d_call: TRBD2
cdr3_length: 12
v_call: TRBV29-1
cdr3_aa: CSVGGRVIEQFF

j_call: TRBJ1-5
d_call: -
cdr3_length: 16
v_call: TRBV3-1/TRBV3-2
cdr3_aa: CASSLGGTRSNQPQHF

j_call: TRBJ1-4
d_call: -
cdr3_length: 20
v_call: TRBV14
cdr3_aa: CASSQALGHNPGHPNEKLFF

j_call: TRBJ2-7
d_call: -
cdr3_length: 11
v_call: TRBV2
cdr3_aa: CASTYSREQYF

j_call: TRBJ1-6
d_call: -
cdr3_length: 13
v_call: TRBV10-3
cdr3_aa: CAISDSGISPLHF

j_call: TRBJ1-1
d_call: -
cdr3_length: 13
v_call: TRBV7-2
cdr3_aa: CASSLGGRTEAFF

j_call: TRBJ1-5
d_call: -
cdr3_length: 14
v_call: TRBV6-5
cdr3_aa: CASSLQGYHQPQHF

j_call: TRBJ1-1
d_call: -
cdr3_length: 13
v_call: TRBV7-9
cdr3_aa: CASKRTLNTEAFF

j_call: TRBJ1-4
d_call: TRBD1
cdr3_length: 16
v_call: TRBV18
cdr3_aa: CASSPLKQGANEKLFF

j_call: TRBJ1-6
d_call: -
cdr3_length: 12
v_call: TRBV15
cdr3_aa: CATSRVGGTLHF

j_call: TRBJ2-5
d_call: TRBD2
cdr3_length: 16
v_call: TRBV27
cdr3_aa: CASSLMGSGAQETQYF

j_call: TRBJ1-5
d_call: -
cdr3_length: 13
v_call: TRBV6-5
cdr3_aa: CASNWEGRQPQHF

j_call: TRBJ1-1
d_call: -
cdr3_length: 15
v_call: TRBV6-4
cdr3_aa: CASSVVGTGNTEAFF

j_call: TRBJ1-1
d_call: TRBD1
cdr3_length: 16
v_call: TRBV7-8
cdr3_aa: CASSSLIPGTGVTAFF

j_call: TRBJ2-1
d_call: -
cdr3_length: 14
v_call: TRBV7-5
cdr3_aa: CARSLSNDYNEQFF

j_call: TRBJ2-7
d_call: -
cdr3_length: 19
v_call: TRBV6-2/TRBV6-3
cdr3_aa: CASSSQGSSTRGRIYEQYF

j_call: TRBJ1-6
d_call: TRBD1
cdr3_length: 16
v_call: TRBV3-1/TRBV3-2
cdr3_aa: CASSPARTGFRTPLHF

j_call: TRBJ2-6
d_call: -
cdr3_length: 14
v_call: TRBV5-1
cdr3_aa: CASRTDSGANVLTF

j_call: TRBJ2-7
d_call: TRBD1
cdr3_length: 16
v_call: TRBV15
cdr3_aa: CATSRDQGQGVYEQYF

j_call: TRBJ2-1
d_call: -
cdr3_length: 14
v_call: TRBV6-4
cdr3_aa: CASSDTGNYNEQFF

j_call: TRBJ1-2
d_call: -
cdr3_length: 13
v_call: TRBV7-2
cdr3_aa: CASSSQGPYGYTF

j_call: TRBJ2-5
d_call: TRBD1
cdr3_length: 13
v_call: TRBV18
cdr3_aa: CASSLRGSETQYF

j_call: TRBJ1-5
d_call: -
cdr3_length: 16
v_call: TRBV7-8
cdr3_aa: CASSESGIMRGQPQHF

j_call: TRBJ1-1
d_call: -
cdr3_length: 15
v_call: TRBV6-5
cdr3_aa: CASTTGSRSNTEAFF

j_call: TRBJ1-6
d_call: -
cdr3_length: 13
v_call: TRBV6-4
cdr3_aa: CASSGRENSPLHF

j_call: TRBJ1-5
d_call: TRBD1
cdr3_length: 15
v_call: TRBV5-8
cdr3_aa: CASSSWDSEDEPQHF

j_call: TRBJ1-2
d_call: -
cdr3_length: 18
v_call: TRBV29-1
cdr3_aa: CSVPTRQGSFPANYGYTF

j_call: TRBJ2-7
d_call: TRBD1
cdr3_length: 15
v_call: TRBV27
cdr3_aa: CASSLGQGFSYEQYF

j_call: TRBJ1-3
d_call: -
cdr3_length: 14
v_call: TRBV3-1/TRBV3-2
cdr3_aa: CASSPLRSGNTIYF

j_call: TRBJ2-5
d_call: TRBD2
cdr3_length: 19
v_call: TRBV5-6
cdr3_aa: CASSSPGTSGGALQETQYF

j_call: TRBJ2-5
d_call: TRBD2
cdr3_length: 15
v_call: TRBV27
cdr3_aa: CASSISGENFETQYF

j_call: TRBJ2-1
d_call: -
cdr3_length: 16
v_call: TRBV5-6
cdr3_aa: CASSSNSGPSYNEQFF

j_call: TRBJ2-1
d_call: TRBD2
cdr3_length: 16
v_call: TRBV10-3
cdr3_aa: CAIRSGTSGAYNEQFF